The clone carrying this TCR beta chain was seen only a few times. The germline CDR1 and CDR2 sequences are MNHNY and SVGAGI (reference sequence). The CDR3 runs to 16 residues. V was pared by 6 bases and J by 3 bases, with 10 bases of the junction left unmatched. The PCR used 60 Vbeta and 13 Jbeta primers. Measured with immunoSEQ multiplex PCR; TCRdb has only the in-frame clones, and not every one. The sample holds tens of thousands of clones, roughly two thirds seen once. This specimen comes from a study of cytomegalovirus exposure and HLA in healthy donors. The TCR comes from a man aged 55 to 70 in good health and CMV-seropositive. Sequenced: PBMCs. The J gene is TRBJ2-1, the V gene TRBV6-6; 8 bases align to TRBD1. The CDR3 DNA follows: TGTGCCAGCAGACTAACGACAGGGGAAAACTACAATGAGCAGTTCTTC. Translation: CASRLTTGENYNEQFF.